The 8 T cell receptor beta chains given below trace back to one sample, sequenced in a study of shared clonotypes between healthy human individuals. The protocol was immunoSEQ multiplex PCR, while the TCRdb copy is restricted to in-frame clones and leaves out a portion. The table has about 2.1 million clones, 85% to 95% seen once. Naive CD8 cells, CD45RO-negative and positively selected for CCR7, excluded terminally differentiated effector memory CD45RA+ cells. What was sequenced was naive CD8+ T cells from PBMCs. Receptor source: a man between 18 and 35 years old in good health. Some clones in this sample may be carry-over from other donors' samples.

The J gene is TRBJ1-1, the V gene TRBV10-3; D may be TRBD1 (5 bases). The CDR3 loop spans 14 amino acids. Germline CDR1 is ENHRY and CDR2 is SYGVKD. V shed 6 bases and J shed 3 bases, with 14 bases lying between them. This chain's CDR3 is CAISGGNSHTEAFF. The CDR3 DNA follows: TGTGCCATCAGCGGGGGAAACAGCCACACTGAAGCTTTCTTT.

The chain couples TRBV9 to TRBJ2-7, with TRBD1 matching 10 bases. The CDR3 runs to 15 residues. The V segment lost 3 bases and the J segment 5 bases; nucleotides outside the gene matches: 8. Germline loops: CDR1 SGDLS, CDR2 YYNGEE. This chain's CDR3 is CASSDPIGTGDEQYF. CDR3 bases: TGTGCCAGCAGCGACCCCATAGGGACAGGGGACGAGCAGTACTTC.

This chain uses TRBV28 with TRBJ1-5; D call uncertain. The CDR3 totals 18 residues. The germline V gene has CDR1 MDHEN and CDR2 SYDVKM. The ends were cut back, 2 bases at V and 1 base at J, with 18 bases in the middle. CDR3 in DNA: TGTGCCAGCAGTTTAGTGAAAGCGGTCAGTGGAAGCAATCAGCCCCAGCATTTT. Its protein is CASSLVKAVSGSNQPQHF.

The chain couples TRBV10-3 to TRBJ2-5; 7 bases match TRBD1. This CDR3 comprises 15 residues. The V and J ends lost 5 bases and 3 bases, in that order; junction bases with no gene match: 9. Germline V gene data show CDR1 as ENHRY and CDR2 as SYGVKD. In DNA form, the CDR3 reads TGTGCCATCAGTAAGGACAGGAGAGGGGAAGAGACCCAGTACTTC. Encoded protein: CAISKDRRGEETQYF.

The J gene is TRBJ2-2, the V gene TRBV25-1; TRBD2 matches at 11 bases. The V gene's germline CDR1 is MGHDK and CDR2 SYGVNS. The length of the CDR3 is 15 residues. Losses at the gene ends were 6 bases for V and 7 bases for J; bases not matched to a gene: 7. In DNA, the CDR3 is TGTGCCAGCAGAACTAGCGGGAGTAGGGGCGGGGAGCTGTTTTTT. Protein: CASRTSGSRGGELFF. The full variable domain, in which reference TRBV25-1 and TRBJ2-2 provide the parts outside the CDR3, is EADIYQTPRYLVIGTGKKITLECSQTMGHDKMYWYQQDPGMELHLIHYSYGVNSTEKGDLSSESTVSRIRTEHFPLTLESARPSHTSQYLCASRTSGSRGGELFFGEGSRLTVL.

This rearrangement joins TRBV2 to TRBJ2-7; 9 positions match TRBD2. The J segment lost 2 bases and the V segment lost 1 base, leaving 6 bases of the junction unmatched. CDR1 and CDR2 from the germline V gene are SNHLY and FYNNEI. This CDR3 spans 16 amino acids. The CDR3 spells CASSEGLAGTPYEQYF. The CDR3 DNA reads TGTGCCAGCAGTGAAGGGCTAGCGGGAACCCCCTACGAGCAGTACTTC.

The chain couples TRBV27 to TRBJ1-2, with 9 bases fitting TRBD1. Germline CDR1 reads MNHEY; CDR2 reads SMNVEV (reference sequence). Losses at the gene ends were 2 bases for V and 5 bases for J; bases not matched to a gene: 9. This CDR3 is 16 amino acids long. The CDR3 DNA follows: TGTGCCAGCAGTTTAACCACACAGGGGGCGCGGTATGGCTACACCTTC. Amino acids: CASSLTTQGARYGYTF.

The rearrangement joins TRBV7-8 to TRBJ2-7; 9 nucleotides agree with TRBD1. The CDR3 loop spans 18 amino acids. Germline V gene data show CDR1 as SGHVS and CDR2 as FQNEAQ. V gave up 3 bases and J gave up 2 bases; unmatched junction bases: 14. CDR3 sequence reads: CASSFHRDREIGTYEQYF. CDR3 nucleotide sequence: TGTGCCAGCAGCTTCCACCGGGACAGGGAAATAGGCACCTACGAGCAGTACTTC.